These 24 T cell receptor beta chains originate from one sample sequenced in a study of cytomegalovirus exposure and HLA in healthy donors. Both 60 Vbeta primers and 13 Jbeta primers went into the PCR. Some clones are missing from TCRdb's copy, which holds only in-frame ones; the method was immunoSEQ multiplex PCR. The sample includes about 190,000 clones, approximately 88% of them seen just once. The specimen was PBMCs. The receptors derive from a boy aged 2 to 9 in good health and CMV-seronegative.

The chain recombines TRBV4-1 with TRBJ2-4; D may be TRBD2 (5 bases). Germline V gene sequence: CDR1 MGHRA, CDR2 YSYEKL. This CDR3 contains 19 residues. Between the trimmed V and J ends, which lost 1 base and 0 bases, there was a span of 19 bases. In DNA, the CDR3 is TGCGCCAGCAGCCAAGGAGGGCCCCTTCGGGTAGTAGCCAAAAACATTCAGTACTTC. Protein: CASSQGGPLRVVAKNIQYF.

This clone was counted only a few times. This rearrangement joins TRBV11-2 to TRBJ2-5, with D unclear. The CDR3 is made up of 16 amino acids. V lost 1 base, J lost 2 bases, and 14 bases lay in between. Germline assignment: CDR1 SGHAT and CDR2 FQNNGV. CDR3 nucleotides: TGTGCCAGCAGCTTAGGTCTCACAAATAATCAAGAGACCCAGTACTTC. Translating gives CASSLGLTNNQETQYF.

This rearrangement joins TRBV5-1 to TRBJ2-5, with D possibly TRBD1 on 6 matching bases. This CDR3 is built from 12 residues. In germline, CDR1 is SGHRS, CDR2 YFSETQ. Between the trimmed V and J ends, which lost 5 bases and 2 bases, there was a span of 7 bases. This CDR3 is CASSTGQETQYF. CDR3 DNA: TGCGCCAGCAGTACAGGGCAAGAGACCCAGTACTTC.

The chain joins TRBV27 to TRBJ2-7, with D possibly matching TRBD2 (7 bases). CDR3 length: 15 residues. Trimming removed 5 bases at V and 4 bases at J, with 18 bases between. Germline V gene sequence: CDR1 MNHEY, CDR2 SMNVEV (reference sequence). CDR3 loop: CASSRLGGGEYEQYF. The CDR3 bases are TGTGCCAGCAGTAGATTAGGGGGGGGAGAGTACGAGCAGTACTTC.

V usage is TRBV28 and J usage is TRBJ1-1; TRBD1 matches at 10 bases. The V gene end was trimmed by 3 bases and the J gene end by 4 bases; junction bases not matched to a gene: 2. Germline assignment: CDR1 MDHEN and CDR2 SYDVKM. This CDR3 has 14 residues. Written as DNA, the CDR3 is TGTGCCAGCAGTTTGTGGACAGGGGGCACTGAAGCTTTCTTT. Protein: CASSLWTGGTEAFF.

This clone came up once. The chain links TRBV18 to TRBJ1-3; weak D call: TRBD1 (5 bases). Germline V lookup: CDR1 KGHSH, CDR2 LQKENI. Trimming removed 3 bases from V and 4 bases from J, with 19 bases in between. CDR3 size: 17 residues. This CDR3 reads CASSPGLNPGSGNTIYF. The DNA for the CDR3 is TGTGCCAGCTCACCGGGGCTAAACCCTGGCTCAGGAAACACCATATATTTT.

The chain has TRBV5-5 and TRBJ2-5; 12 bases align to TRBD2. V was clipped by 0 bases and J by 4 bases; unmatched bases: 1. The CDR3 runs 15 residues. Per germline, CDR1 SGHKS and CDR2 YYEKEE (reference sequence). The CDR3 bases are TGTGCCAGCAGCTTGGGACTAGCGGGAGCAGAGACCCAGTACTTC. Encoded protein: CASSLGLAGAETQYF.

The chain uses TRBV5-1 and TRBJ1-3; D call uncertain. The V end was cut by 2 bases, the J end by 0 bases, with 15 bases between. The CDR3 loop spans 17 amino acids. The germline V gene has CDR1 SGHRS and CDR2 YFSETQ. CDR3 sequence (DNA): TGCGCCAGCAGCTTTGGTGGAGCCAGCGACTCTGGAAACACCATATATTTT. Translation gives CASSFGGASDSGNTIYF. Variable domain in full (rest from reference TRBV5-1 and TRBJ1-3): KAGVTQTPRYLIKTRGQQVTLSCSPISGHRSVSWYQQTPGQGLQFLFEYFSETQRNKGNFPGRFSGRQFSNSRSEMNVSTLELGDSALYLCASSFGGASDSGNTIYFGEGSWLTVV.

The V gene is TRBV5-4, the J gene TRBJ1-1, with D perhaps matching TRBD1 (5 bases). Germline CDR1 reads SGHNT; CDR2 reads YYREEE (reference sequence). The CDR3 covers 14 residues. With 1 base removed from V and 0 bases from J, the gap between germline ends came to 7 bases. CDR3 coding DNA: TGTGCCAGCAGCTTGCAGGGAATGAACACTGAAGCTTTCTTT. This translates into CASSLQGMNTEAFF.

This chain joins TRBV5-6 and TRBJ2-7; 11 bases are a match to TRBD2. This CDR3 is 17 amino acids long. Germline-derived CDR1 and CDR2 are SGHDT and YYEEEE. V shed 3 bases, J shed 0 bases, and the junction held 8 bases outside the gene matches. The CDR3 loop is CASSSITSGGSSYEQYV. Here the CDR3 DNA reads TGTGCCAGCAGCTCCATCACTAGCGGGGGTAGCTCCTACGAGCAGTACGTC.

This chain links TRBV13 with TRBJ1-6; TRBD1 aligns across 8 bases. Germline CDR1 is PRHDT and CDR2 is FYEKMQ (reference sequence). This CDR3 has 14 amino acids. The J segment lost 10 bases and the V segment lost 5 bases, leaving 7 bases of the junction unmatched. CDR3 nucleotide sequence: TGTGCCAGCAGCCAAACAGGGGGGAGCTCACCCCTCCACTTT. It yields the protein CASSQTGGSSPLHF.

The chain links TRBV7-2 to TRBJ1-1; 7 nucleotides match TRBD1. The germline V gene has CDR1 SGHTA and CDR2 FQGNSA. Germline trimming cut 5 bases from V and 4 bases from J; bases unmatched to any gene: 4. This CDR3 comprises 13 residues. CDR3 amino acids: CASSVTGSTEAFF. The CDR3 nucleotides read TGTGCCAGCAGCGTGACAGGGAGCACTGAAGCTTTCTTT.

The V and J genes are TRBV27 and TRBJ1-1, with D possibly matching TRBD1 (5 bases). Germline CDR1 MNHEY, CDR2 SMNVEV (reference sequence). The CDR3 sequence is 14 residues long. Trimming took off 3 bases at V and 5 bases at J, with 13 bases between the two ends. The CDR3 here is CASSFLGGPTEAFF. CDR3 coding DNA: TGTGCCAGCAGTTTCTTGGGGGGTCCGACTGAAGCTTTCTTT.

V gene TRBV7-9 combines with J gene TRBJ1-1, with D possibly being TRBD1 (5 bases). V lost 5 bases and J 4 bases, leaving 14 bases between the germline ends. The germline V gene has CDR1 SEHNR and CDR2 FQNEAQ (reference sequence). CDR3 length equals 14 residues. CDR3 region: CASSPGEGRTEAFF. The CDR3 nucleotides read TGTGCCAGCAGCCCGGGGGAGGGCCGCACTGAAGCTTTCTTT.

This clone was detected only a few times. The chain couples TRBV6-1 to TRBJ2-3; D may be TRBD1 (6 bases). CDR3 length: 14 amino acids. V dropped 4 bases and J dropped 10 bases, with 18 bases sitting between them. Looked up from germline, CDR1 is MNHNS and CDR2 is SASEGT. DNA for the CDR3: TGTGCCAGCAGTGTTCGAGACAGGTTGCCACCGCAGTATTTT. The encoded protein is CASSVRDRLPPQYF.

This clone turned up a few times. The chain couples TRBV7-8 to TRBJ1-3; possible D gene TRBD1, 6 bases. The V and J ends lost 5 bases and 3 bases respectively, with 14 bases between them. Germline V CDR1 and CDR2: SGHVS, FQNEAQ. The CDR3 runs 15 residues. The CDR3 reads CASSPLRGGGNTIYF. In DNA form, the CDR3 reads TGTGCCAGCAGCCCCCTCAGGGGTGGTGGAAACACCATATATTTT.

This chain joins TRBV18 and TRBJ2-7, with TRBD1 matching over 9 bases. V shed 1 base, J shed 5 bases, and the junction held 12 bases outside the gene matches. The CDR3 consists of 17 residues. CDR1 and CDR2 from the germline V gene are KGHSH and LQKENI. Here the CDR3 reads CASSPLASGTGRNEQYF. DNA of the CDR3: TGTGCCAGCTCACCACTGGCTTCCGGGACAGGGAGGAACGAGCAGTACTTC.

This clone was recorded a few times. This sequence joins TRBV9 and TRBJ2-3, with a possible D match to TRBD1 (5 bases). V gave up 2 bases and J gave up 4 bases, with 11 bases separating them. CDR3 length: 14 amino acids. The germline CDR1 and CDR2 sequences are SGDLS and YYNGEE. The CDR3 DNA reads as TGTGCCAGCAGCGTCAGGGTAGGCGCAGATACGCAGTATTTT. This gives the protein CASSVRVGADTQYF.

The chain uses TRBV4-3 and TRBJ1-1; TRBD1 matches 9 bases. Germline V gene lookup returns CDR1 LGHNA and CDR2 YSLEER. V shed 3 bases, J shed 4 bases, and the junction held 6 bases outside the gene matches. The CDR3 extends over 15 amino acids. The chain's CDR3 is CASSQSQGAGTEAFF. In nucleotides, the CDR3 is TGCGCCAGCAGCCAGTCACAGGGGGCCGGCACTGAAGCTTTCTTT.

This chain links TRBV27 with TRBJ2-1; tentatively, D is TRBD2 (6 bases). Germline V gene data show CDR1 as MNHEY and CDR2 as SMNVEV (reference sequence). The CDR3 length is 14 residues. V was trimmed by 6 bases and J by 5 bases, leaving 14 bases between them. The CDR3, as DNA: TGTGCCAGCAGGGGACTTGTTAACCACAATGAGCAGTTCTTC. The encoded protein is CASRGLVNHNEQFF.

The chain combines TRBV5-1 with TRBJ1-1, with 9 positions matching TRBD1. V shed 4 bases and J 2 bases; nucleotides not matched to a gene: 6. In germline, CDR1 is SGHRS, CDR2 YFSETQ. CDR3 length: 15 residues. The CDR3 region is CASSPKQGANTEAFF. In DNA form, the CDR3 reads TGCGCCAGCAGCCCGAAACAGGGGGCAAACACTGAAGCTTTCTTT. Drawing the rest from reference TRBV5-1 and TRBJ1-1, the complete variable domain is KAGVTQTPRYLIKTRGQQVTLSCSPISGHRSVSWYQQTPGQGLQFLFEYFSETQRNKGNFPGRFSGRQFSNSRSEMNVSTLELGDSALYLCASSPKQGANTEAFFGQGTRLTVV.

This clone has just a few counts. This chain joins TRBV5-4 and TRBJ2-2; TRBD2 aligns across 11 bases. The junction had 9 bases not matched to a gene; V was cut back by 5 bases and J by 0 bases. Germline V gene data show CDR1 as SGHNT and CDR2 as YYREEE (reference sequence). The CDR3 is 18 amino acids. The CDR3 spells CASRPGTSGLANTGELFF. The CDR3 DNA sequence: TGTGCCAGCAGACCCGGGACTAGCGGCTTAGCGAACACCGGGGAGCTGTTTTTT.

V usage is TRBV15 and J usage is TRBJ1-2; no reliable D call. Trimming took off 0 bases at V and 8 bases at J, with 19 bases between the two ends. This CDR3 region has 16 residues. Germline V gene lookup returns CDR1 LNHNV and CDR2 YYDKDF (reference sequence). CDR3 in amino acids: CATSRDRSGGEGGYTF. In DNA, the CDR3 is TGTGCCACCAGCAGAGATAGGTCAGGCGGAGAGGGCGGCTACACCTTC.

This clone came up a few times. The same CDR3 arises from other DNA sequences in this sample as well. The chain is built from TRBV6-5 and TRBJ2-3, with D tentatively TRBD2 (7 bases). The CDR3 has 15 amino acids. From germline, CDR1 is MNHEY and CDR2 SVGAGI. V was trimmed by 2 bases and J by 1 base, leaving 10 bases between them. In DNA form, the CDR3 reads TGTGCCAGCAGTTACGGCGGGGGCCGCACAGATACGCAGTATTTT. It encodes CASSYGGGRTDTQYF.